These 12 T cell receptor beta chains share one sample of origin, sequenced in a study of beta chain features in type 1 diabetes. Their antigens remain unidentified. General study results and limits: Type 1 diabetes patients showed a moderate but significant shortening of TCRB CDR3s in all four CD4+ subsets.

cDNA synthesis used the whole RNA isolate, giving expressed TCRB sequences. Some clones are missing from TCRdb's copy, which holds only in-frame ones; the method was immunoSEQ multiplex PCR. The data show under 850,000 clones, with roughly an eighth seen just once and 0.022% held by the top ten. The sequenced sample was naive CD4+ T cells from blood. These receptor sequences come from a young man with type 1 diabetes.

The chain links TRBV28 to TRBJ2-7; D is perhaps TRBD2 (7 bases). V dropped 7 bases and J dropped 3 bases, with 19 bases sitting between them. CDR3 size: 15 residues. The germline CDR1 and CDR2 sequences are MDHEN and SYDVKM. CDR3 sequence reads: CASKFRGANVYEQYF. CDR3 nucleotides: TGTGCCAGCAAGTTTCGGGGGGCGAATGTCTACGAGCAGTACTTC. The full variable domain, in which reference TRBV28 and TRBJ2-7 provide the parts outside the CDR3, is DVKVTQSSRYLVKRTGEKVFLECVQDMDHENMFWYRQDPGLGLRLIYFSYDVKMKEKGDIPEGYSVSREKKERFSLILESASTNQTSMYLCASKFRGANVYEQYFGPGTRLTVT.

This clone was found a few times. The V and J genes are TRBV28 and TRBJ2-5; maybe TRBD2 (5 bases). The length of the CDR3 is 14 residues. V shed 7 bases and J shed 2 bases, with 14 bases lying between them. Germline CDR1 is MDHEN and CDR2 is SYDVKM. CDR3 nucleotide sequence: TGTGCCAGCACCGGGGTGGCTATTCAAGAGACCCAGTACTTC. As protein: CASTGVAIQETQYF.

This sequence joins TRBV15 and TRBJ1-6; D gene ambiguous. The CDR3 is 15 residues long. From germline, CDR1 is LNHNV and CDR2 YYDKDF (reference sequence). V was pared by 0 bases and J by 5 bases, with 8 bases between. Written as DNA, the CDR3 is TGTGCCACCAGCAGAGATCCTGGCAATAATTCACCCCTCCACTTT. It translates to CATSRDPGNNSPLHF. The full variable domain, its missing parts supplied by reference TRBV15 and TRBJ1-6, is DAMVIQNPRYQVTQFGKPVTLSCSQTLNHNVMYWYQQKSSQAPKLLFHYYDKDFNNEADTPDNFQSRRPNTSFCFLDIRSPGLGDTAMYLCATSRDPGNNSPLHFGNGTRLTVT.

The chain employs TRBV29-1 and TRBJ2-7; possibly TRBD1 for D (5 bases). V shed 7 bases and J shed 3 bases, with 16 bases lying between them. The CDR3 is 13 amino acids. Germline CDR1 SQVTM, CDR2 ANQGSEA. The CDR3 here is CSALNTGNYEQYF. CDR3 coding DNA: TGCAGCGCTCTGAATACAGGAAACTACGAGCAGTACTTC.

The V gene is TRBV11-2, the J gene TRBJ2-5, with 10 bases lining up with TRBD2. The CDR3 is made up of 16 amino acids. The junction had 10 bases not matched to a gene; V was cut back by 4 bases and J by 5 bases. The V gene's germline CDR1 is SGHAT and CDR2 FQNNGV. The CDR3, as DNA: TGTGCCAGCAGCTCCGGTAGCGGGGGGCAGTGGGAGACCCAGTACTTC. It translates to CASSSGSGGQWETQYF.

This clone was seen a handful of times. The CDR3 region is CASSHQGDGTDTQYF. In DNA form, the CDR3 reads TGCGCCAGCAGCCATCAAGGGGACGGCACAGATACGCAGTATTTT. The rearrangement joins TRBV4-1 to TRBJ2-3; D may match TRBD1 or TRBD2 (5 bases each). V was pared by 3 bases and J by 1 base, with 11 bases between. This CDR3 is 15 amino acids long. CDR1 is MGHRA and CDR2 is YSYEKL in the germline V gene.

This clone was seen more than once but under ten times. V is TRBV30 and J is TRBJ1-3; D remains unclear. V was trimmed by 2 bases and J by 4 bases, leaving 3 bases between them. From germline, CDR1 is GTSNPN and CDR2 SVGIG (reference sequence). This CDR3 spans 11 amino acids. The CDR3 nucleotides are TGTGCCTGGAGTTTCGGAAACACCATATATTTT. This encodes CAWSFGNTIYF.

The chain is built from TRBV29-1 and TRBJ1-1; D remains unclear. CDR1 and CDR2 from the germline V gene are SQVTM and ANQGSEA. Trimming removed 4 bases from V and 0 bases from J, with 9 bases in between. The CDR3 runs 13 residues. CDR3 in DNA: TGCAGCGTTGGAGGGATCATGAACACTGAAGCTTTCTTT. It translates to CSVGGIMNTEAFF.

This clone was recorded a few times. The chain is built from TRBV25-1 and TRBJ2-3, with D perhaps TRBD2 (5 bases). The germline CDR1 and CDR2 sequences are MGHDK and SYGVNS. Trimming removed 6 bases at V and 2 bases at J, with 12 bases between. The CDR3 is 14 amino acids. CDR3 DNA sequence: TGTGCCAGCAGCCTCAGCGGAACCACAGATACGCAGTATTTT. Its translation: CASSLSGTTDTQYF.

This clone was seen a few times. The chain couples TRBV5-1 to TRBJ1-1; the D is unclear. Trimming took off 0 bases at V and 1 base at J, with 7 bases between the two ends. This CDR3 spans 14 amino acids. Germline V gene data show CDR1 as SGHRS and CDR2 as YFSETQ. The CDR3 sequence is CASSLVRSNTEAFF. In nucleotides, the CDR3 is TGCGCCAGCAGCTTGGTTAGGTCGAACACTGAAGCTTTCTTT.

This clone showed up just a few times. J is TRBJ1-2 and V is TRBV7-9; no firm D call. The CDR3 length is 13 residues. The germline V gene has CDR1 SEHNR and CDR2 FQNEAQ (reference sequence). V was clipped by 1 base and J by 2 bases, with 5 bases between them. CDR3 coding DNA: TGTGCCAGCAGCTTAGATCAGAACTATGGCTACACCTTC. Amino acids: CASSLDQNYGYTF.

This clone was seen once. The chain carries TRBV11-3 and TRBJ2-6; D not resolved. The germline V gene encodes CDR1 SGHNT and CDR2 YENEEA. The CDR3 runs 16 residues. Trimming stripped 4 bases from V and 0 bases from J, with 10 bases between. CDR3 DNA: TGTGCCAGCAGCTCCGGATCGAGCTCTGGGGCCAACGTCCTGACTTTC. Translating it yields CASSSGSSSGANVLTF.